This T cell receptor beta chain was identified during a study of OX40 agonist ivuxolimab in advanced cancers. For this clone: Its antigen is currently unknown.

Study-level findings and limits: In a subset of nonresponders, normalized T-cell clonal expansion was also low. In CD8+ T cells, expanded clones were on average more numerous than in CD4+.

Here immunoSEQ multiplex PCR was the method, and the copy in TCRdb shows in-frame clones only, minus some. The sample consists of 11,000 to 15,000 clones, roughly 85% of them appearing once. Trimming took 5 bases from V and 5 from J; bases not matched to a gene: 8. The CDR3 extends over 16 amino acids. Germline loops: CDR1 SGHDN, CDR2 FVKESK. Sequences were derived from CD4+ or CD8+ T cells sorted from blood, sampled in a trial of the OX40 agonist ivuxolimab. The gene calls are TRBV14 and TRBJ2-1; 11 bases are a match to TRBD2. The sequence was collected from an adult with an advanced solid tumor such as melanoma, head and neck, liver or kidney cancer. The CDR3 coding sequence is TGTGCCAGCAGCTCTCTAGCGGGAGGTCCTCACAATGAGCAGTTCTTC. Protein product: CASSSLAGGPHNEQFF.